This TCR beta chain was recorded in a study of blood T cell repertoires in COVID-19. About the study: The origin of the acute and convalescent COVID-19 samples was the United States, Italy and Spain.

Profiled with immunoSEQ multiplex PCR; TCRdb holds only in-frame clones, not every one. The top ten clones hold 4.5% to 7% of a sample with roughly 80,000 clones, approximately 89% of them seen once. Sample: peripheral blood. The origin of this receptor is a man between 45 and 60 years old with active COVID-19.

The CDR3 DNA reads as TGTGCCAGCAGCCTGGCCGGGACAGGGGTGGCTAATCAGCCCCAGCATTTT. Protein sequence: CASSLAGTGVANQPQHF. The chain uses TRBV5-6 and TRBJ1-5; 10 bases agree with TRBD1. CDR3 length equals 17 residues. The V gene's germline CDR1 is SGHDT and CDR2 YYEEEE. Trimming cost V 4 bases and J 4 bases; bases outside gene matches: 11.